The next 19 T cell receptor beta chains were all read from a single sample in a study of shared clonotypes between healthy human individuals. Sequencing was performed with immunoSEQ multiplex PCR; in TCRdb, only in-frame clones are kept and a portion is missing. The sample lists millions of clones; 85% to 95% were seen once. The sample comprised naive CD4+ T cells sorted from blood. Indicated subset: CD45RA+ positively selected. The receptors shown here come from a man between 18 and 35 years old in good health.

The chain recombines TRBV28 with TRBJ1-6; a weak D match, TRBD1 (5 bases). V lost 5 bases, J lost 3 bases, and 11 bases lay in between. Germline assignment: CDR1 MDHEN and CDR2 SYDVKM. The CDR3 spans 15 residues. The chain's CDR3 is CASSTPGFYNSPLHF. The CDR3 DNA is TGTGCCAGCAGTACCCCAGGGTTCTATAATTCACCCCTCCACTTT.

V usage is TRBV7-2 and J usage is TRBJ2-2; 12 bases are shared with TRBD2. CDR1 and CDR2 from the germline V gene are SGHTA and FQGNSA. Losses at the gene ends were 5 bases for V and 4 bases for J; bases not matched to a gene: 8. There are 17 residues in the CDR3. CDR3 nucleotides: TGTGCCAGCAGCACCCGGACTAGCGGGGTACTCACCGGGGAGCTGTTTTTT. Translating it yields CASSTRTSGVLTGELFF.

The rearrangement joins TRBV6-5 to TRBJ2-7, with TRBD1 as a possible D gene (6 bases). In germline, CDR1 is MNHEY, CDR2 SVGAGI. Deletions cut 2 bases from V and 4 bases from J, with 12 bases between. The CDR3 runs 14 residues. The chain's CDR3 is CASSYGQGQYEQYF. In nucleotides, the CDR3 is TGTGCCAGCAGTTACGGTCAGGGACAATACGAGCAGTACTTC.

The V gene is TRBV30, the J gene TRBJ2-7; 10 bases are a match to TRBD1. Germline CDR1 GTSNPN, CDR2 SVGIG (reference sequence). Trimming took 4 bases from V and 3 from J; bases not matched to a gene: 3. The CDR3 runs to 13 residues. CDR3 sequence reads: CAWTRDRGYEQYF. DNA for the CDR3: TGTGCCTGGACCCGGGACAGGGGCTACGAGCAGTACTTC.

This chain links TRBV19 with TRBJ2-1; D is possibly TRBD1 or TRBD2 (5 bases each). The CDR3 consists of 16 residues. CDR1 and CDR2 from the germline V gene are LNHDA and SQIVND (reference sequence). The V end lost 8 bases, the J end lost 0 bases, and 17 bases lay between the germline ends. Here the CDR3 DNA reads TGTGCCAGTTCGAAAGTTTGGGGGAGCTCCTACAATGAGCAGTTCTTC. Protein: CASSKVWGSSYNEQFF. Full variable domain (remainder filled in from reference TRBV19 and TRBJ2-1): DGGITQSPKYLFRKEGQNVTLSCEQNLNHDAMYWYRQDPGQGLRLIYYSQIVNDFQKGDIAEGYSVSREKKESFPLTVTSAQKNPTAFYLCASSKVWGSSYNEQFFGPGTRLTVL.

J is TRBJ2-1 and V is TRBV6-7; D gene ambiguous. TRBV6-7 is classed as an ORF, of uncertain function. V was clipped by 0 bases and J by 7 bases, with 7 bases between them. The CDR3 contains 13 residues. This CDR3 is CASSYSTGNEQFF. CDR3 in DNA: TGTGCCAGCAGTTACTCGACCGGGAATGAGCAGTTCTTC.

With regard to this clone: The same CDR3 is also encoded by other DNA sequences in this sample. V is TRBV18 and J is TRBJ1-1, with D hard to call. V lost 2 bases, J lost 2 bases, and 6 bases lay in between. Germline lookup yields CDR1 KGHSH and CDR2 LQKENI. This CDR3 is 13 amino acids long. The CDR3 sequence: CASSPDLNTEAFF. For the CDR3, the DNA is TGTGCCAGCTCACCAGATCTTAACACTGAAGCTTTCTTT.

There are a few counts of this clone. V usage is TRBV9 and J usage is TRBJ2-2, with unresolved D. V lost 3 bases, J lost 3 bases, and 12 bases lay in between. Germline V CDR1 and CDR2: SGDLS, YYNGEE. The CDR3 extends over 15 amino acids. The CDR3 region has the DNA TGTGCCAGCAGCGAAACGGAGATTCACACCGGGGAGCTGTTTTTT. Translation gives CASSETEIHTGELFF.

The chain is built from TRBV29-1 and TRBJ1-4; D uncertain. Trimming removed 3 bases at V and 6 bases at J, with 11 bases between. This CDR3 is built from 13 residues. Germline V gives CDR1 SQVTM, CDR2 ANQGSEA. The CDR3 DNA follows: TGCAGCGTTGAGGAGCTAAGGGATGAAAAACTGTTTTTT. Translating it yields CSVEELRDEKLFF.

Notes on this clone: In the same sample, other DNA sequences code for this CDR3. The chain uses TRBV19 and TRBJ1-1; D unclear. There are 13 residues in the CDR3. V lost 5 bases, J lost 1 base, and 8 bases lay in between. Germline loops: CDR1 LNHDA, CDR2 SQIVND (reference sequence). DNA of the CDR3: TGTGCCAGTAGTCCCGGAAAGAACACTGAAGCTTTCTTT. Encoded protein: CASSPGKNTEAFF. Full variable domain (missing parts from reference TRBV19 and TRBJ1-1): DGGITQSPKYLFRKEGQNVTLSCEQNLNHDAMYWYRQDPGQGLRLIYYSQIVNDFQKGDIAEGYSVSREKKESFPLTVTSAQKNPTAFYLCASSPGKNTEAFFGQGTRLTVV.

The chain joins TRBV5-8 to TRBJ1-5; D not certain. This CDR3 comprises 17 residues. CDR1 is SGHTS and CDR2 is YDEGEE in the germline V gene. Deletions cut 0 bases from V and 1 base from J, with 14 bases between. CDR3 nucleotides: TGTGCCAGCAGCTTGGGGGGAGGGTGGACGAGCAATCAGCCCCAGCATTTT. The encoded protein is CASSLGGGWTSNQPQHF.

The chain has TRBV6-1 and TRBJ1-6, with 8 bases that match TRBD1. Germline CDR1 and CDR2: MNHNS and SASEGT. The CDR3 covers 13 residues. The ends lost 8 bases at V and 3 bases at J; junction bases unmatched: 0. CDR3 sequence (DNA): TGTGCCAGCGGACAGGGCTATAATTCACCCCTCCACTTT. Translated: CASGQGYNSPLHF.

This sequence joins TRBV7-9 and TRBJ2-5; possibly TRBD2 for D (5 bases). V lost 3 bases and J 5 bases, leaving 19 bases between the germline ends. CDR1 is SEHNR, CDR2 FQNEAQ, per germline (reference sequence). The CDR3 is 16 residues long. CDR3 in amino acids: CASSFFLANGGETQYF. The CDR3 coding sequence is TGTGCCAGCAGCTTCTTCTTAGCGAATGGCGGGGAGACCCAGTACTTC.

The chain uses TRBV19 and TRBJ2-1; D gene ambiguous. The germline V gene has CDR1 LNHDA and CDR2 SQIVND (reference sequence). The CDR3 contains 13 residues. V lost 3 bases, J lost 11 bases, and 14 bases lay in between. The CDR3 loop reads CASSIANIRKQFF. Written as DNA, the CDR3 is TGTGCCAGTAGTATCGCGAACATTAGGAAGCAGTTCTTC.

The chain uses TRBV7-9 and TRBJ2-5; D possibly corresponds to TRBD2 (5 bases). Germline CDR1 is SEHNR and CDR2 is FQNEAQ (reference sequence). This CDR3 contains 12 residues. Trimming cost V 4 bases and J 7 bases, with 10 bases left between them. CDR3 DNA sequence: TGTGCCAGCAGCTCAAGTGAGGGGACCCAGTACTTC. This codes for CASSSSEGTQYF.

The chain carries TRBV4-2 and TRBJ2-2, with D maybe TRBD2 (5 bases). The CDR3 sequence is 14 residues long. Trimming stripped 6 bases from V and 5 bases from J, with 13 bases between. Germline CDR1 reads LGHNA; CDR2 reads YNFKEQ. The CDR3 region is CASRRSSGTGELFF. The CDR3 DNA is TGTGCCAGCAGGCGAAGTTCGGGGACCGGGGAGCTGTTTTTT.

V gene TRBV7-8 combines with J gene TRBJ2-1, with 13 bases fitting TRBD2. V gave up 7 bases and J gave up 5 bases; unmatched junction bases: 8. The CDR3 sequence is 16 residues long. The V gene's germline CDR1 is SGHVS and CDR2 FQNEAQ. CDR3 sequence (DNA): TGTGCCAGCAACCGAGGACTAGCGGGAGACGACAATGAGCAGTTCTTC. This translates into CASNRGLAGDDNEQFF.

The chain couples TRBV19 to TRBJ1-1; the D gene is possibly TRBD1 (5 bases). Germline CDR1 LNHDA, CDR2 SQIVND (reference sequence). The CDR3 runs to 13 residues. Trimming removed 9 bases from V and 0 bases from J, with 11 bases in between. Here the CDR3 reads CASRRGLNTEAFF. The CDR3 DNA follows: TGTGCCAGCAGACGGGGCCTGAACACTGAAGCTTTCTTT.

The chain is built from TRBV6-5 and TRBJ2-7; 10 positions match TRBD1. CDR3 length: 15 residues. With 7 bases clipped from V and 1 base from J, the junction kept 7 bases outside the gene matches. Germline CDR1 is MNHEY and CDR2 is SVGAGI. CDR3 region: CASNSGQGLSYEQYF. The CDR3 DNA is TGTGCCAGCAACTCGGGACAGGGGCTTTCCTACGAGCAGTACTTC.